This is a list of T cell receptor beta chains from one sample in a study of T cells after yellow fever vaccination. TCRdb re-called the 5' RACE reads with MiXCR, one entry per CDR3 protein. The sample consists of some 390,000 distinct CDR3 sequences, roughly a sixth of them appearing once. The specimen was PBMCs, collected before the yellow fever booster vaccination. These receptors were obtained from a man between 18 and 29 years old who received the YFV17D yellow fever vaccine. CDR3s include the opening cysteine and the closing phenylalanine or tryptophan. The D gene is left open where the match is weak. Size is stated for part of the rows, as once, few or many counts, or as a class when the clone is expanded.

. | TRBJ2-7 | TRBV3-1 | many | TGTGCCAGCAGCCGGGGCAGTCCTGGCTACGAGCAGTACTTC | CASSRGSPGYEQYF
. | TRBJ2-3 | TRBV7-9 | . | TGTGCCAGCAGCTTAGTAACAAGCGATACGCAGTATTTT | CASSLVTSDTQYF
TRBD1 | TRBJ1-1 | TRBV4-1 | once | TGCGCCAGCAGCCACGGGACAGGGTGGACTGAAGCTTTCTTT | CASSHGTGWTEAFF
. | TRBJ2-4 | TRBV28 | few | TGTGCCAGCAGTGAGGGAGCCAAAAACATTCAGTACTTC | CASSEGAKNIQYF
. | TRBJ2-1 | TRBV29-1 | many | TGCAGCGTTGGGGGGCGGGACGGTTTCTACAATGAGCAGTTCTTC | CSVGGRDGFYNEQFF
TRBD1 | TRBJ1-1 | TRBV6-5 | few | TGTGCCAGCCGCGCAACAGGGGTGAACACTGAAGCTTTCTTT | CASRATGVNTEAFF
. | TRBJ2-7 | TRBV7-2 | . | TGTGCCAGCAGCTTCGGCAGCCAGAGCTCCTACGAGCAGTACTTC | CASSFGSQSSYEQYF
. | TRBJ1-1 | TRBV5-1 | . | TGCGCCAGCAGCTTGAAAAAGGGCATGAACACTGAAGCTTTCTTT | CASSLKKGMNTEAFF
TRBD1 | TRBJ2-3 | TRBV10-3 | . | TGTGCCATCAGTGAGTTCGACAGGGCCCCGGCAGATACGCAGTATTTT | CAISEFDRAPADTQYF
TRBD1 | TRBJ2-7 | TRBV14 | . | TGTGCCAGCAGCCAAGTAGGCAGGGGGAACGAGCAGTACTTC | CASSQVGRGNEQYF
. | TRBJ2-3 | TRBV7-2 | few | TGTGCCAGCAGCTCTCCCAGGTCTACCTTGGCCGATACGCAGTATTTT | CASSSPRSTLADTQYF
. | TRBJ2-7 | TRBV12-3/TRBV12-4 | few | TGTGCCAGCAGTTTGTTGCCTTACGAGCAGTACTTC | CASSLLPYEQYF
TRBD1 | TRBJ2-5 | TRBV20-1 | few | TGCAGTGGGGCGGGACAGGCAGAGGAGACCCAGTACTTC | CSGAGQAEETQYF
. | TRBJ1-1 | TRBV6-1 | many | TGTGCCAGCAGTGAGGGCAGGATCACTGAAGCTTTCTTT | CASSEGRITEAFF
TRBD1 | TRBJ1-6 | TRBV3-1 | . | TGTGCCAGCAGCCAAGATCAAGGGACAGGGGGTTCACCCCTCCACTTT | CASSQDQGTGGSPLHF
TRBD2 | TRBJ2-1 | TRBV6-2/TRBV6-3 | . | TGTGCCAGCAGTTACGACCTCGGGACTAGCGGGGGCAATGAGCAGTTCTTC | CASSYDLGTSGGNEQFF
. | TRBJ2-3 | TRBV15 | . | TGTGCCACCAGCAGAGATAGGGATACGCAGTATTTT | CATSRDRDTQYF
TRBD2 | TRBJ2-1 | TRBV5-4 | once | TGTGCCAGCAGCTGGGGCGGGGGGGCTGTACGGAATGAGCAGTTCTTC | CASSWGGGAVRNEQFF
. | TRBJ1-5 | TRBV20-1 | few | TGCAGTGCTAGATCTCCAGGGCCCATCCAGCCCCAGCATTTT | CSARSPGPIQPQHF
TRBD1 | TRBJ1-2 | TRBV3-1 | . | TGTGCCAGCAGCCAATACAGGGGCTCCGGCTACACCTTC | CASSQYRGSGYTF
. | TRBJ1-3 | TRBV12-3/TRBV12-4 | many | TGTGCCAGCACCTTCCTCTCTGGAAACACCATATATTTT | CASTFLSGNTIYF
. | TRBJ1-1 | TRBV4-2 | . | TGTGCCAGCAGCCAAGTCGGACAGACCACTGAAGCTTTCTTT | CASSQVGQTTEAFF
TRBD2 | TRBJ2-2 | TRBV20-1 | few | TGCAGTGCTAGAGACCCGGCGGGGGGGAACACCGGGGAGCTGTTTTTT | CSARDPAGGNTGELFF
. | TRBJ1-2 | TRBV6-6 | few | TGTGCCAGCAGGGGGCCCCCGAAAGGCTACACCTTC | CASRGPPKGYTF
TRBD1 | TRBJ1-2 | TRBV20-1 | . | TGCAGTGCCCCCCGTGGCGGGACAGGGGGCTGGGGCTACACCTTC | CSAPRGGTGGWGYTF
TRBD1 | TRBJ1-2 | TRBV12-3/TRBV12-4 | . | TGTGCCAGCAGTTTCCCCGACAGGGACTATATGGTTGGCTACACCTTC | CASSFPDRDYMVGYTF
. | TRBJ1-1 | TRBV7-9 | many | TGTGCCAGCAGCTTAACGAACACTGAAGCTTTCTTT | CASSLTNTEAFF
. | TRBJ2-2 | TRBV7-8 | few | TGTGCCAGCAGCCCCCTAGTAGGCACCGGGGAGCTGTTTTTT | CASSPLVGTGELFF
. | TRBJ2-3 | TRBV4-3 | many | TGCGCCAGCAGCCAGGGAAGTGTGGCGGATACGCAGTATTTT | CASSQGSVADTQYF
TRBD2 | TRBJ2-5 | TRBV7-9 | few | TGTGCCAGCAGCTTATACGGGGGGGCGCTTGAGACCCAGTACTTC | CASSLYGGALETQYF
. | TRBJ2-7 | TRBV6-5 | many | TGTGCCAGCAGTTACTCGGGCAGGTGGGGGGACGAGCAGTACTTC | CASSYSGRWGDEQYF
. | TRBJ2-1 | TRBV20-1 | . | TGCAGTGCTACCGGACCAGGCCATGAGCAGTTCTTC | CSATGPGHEQFF
TRBD1 | TRBJ1-2 | TRBV20-1 | . | TGCAGTGCAGCCATGACAGGGGATTCAGGTGGCTACACCTTC | CSAAMTGDSGGYTF
. | TRBJ2-4 | TRBV27 | many | TGTGCCAGCAGTTTGTGGCTTACCTTAGCCAAAAACATTCAGTACTTC | CASSLWLTLAKNIQYF
TRBD1 | TRBJ1-1 | TRBV4-1 | few | TGCGCCAGCAGCCAACCCCGGGACAGATTTACTGAAGCTTTCTTT | CASSQPRDRFTEAFF
TRBD1 | TRBJ2-2 | TRBV7-2 | . | TGTGCCAGCAGCTCCGCTTTGTTCCGGACAGGGGTTAGTAAGAAGACCGGGGAGCTGTTTTTT | CASSSALFRTGVSKKTGELFF
TRBD1 | TRBJ2-5 | TRBV7-2 | . | TGTGCCAGCAGCACCGGACAGGGCAGGACCCAGTACTTC | CASSTGQGRTQYF
. | TRBJ1-2 | TRBV9 | . | TGTGCCAGCAGCTCCCCGGGTTTGCAGTTCAACTATGGCTACACCTTC | CASSSPGLQFNYGYTF
. | TRBJ1-1 | TRBV4-2 | many | TGTGCCAGCAGCCAAGAGGCGGACACTGAAGCTTTCTTT | CASSQEADTEAFF
TRBD2 | TRBJ2-5 | TRBV12-3/TRBV12-4 | few | TGTGCCAGCAGTGGGGGACTAGCAGGTCCCCAAGAGACCCAGTACTTC | CASSGGLAGPQETQYF
. | TRBJ2-2 | TRBV3-1 | . | TGTGCCAGCACGTGGACTGGCGCGAACACCGGGGAGCTGTTTTTT | CASTWTGANTGELFF
. | TRBJ2-5 | TRBV5-1 | . | TGCGCCAGCAGCGGGGGCAGGGTCCAAGAGACCCAGTACTTC | CASSGGRVQETQYF